Listed below are T cell receptor beta chains from one sample, sequenced in a study of response to subunit inactivated influenza vaccine. TCRdb independently ran MiXCR on the RT-PCR reads; one entry per CDR3 protein. The sample carries approximately 500,000 distinct CDR3 sequences, over 10% recorded once. Sample: PBMCs from blood, taken 40 to 50 days after vaccination. Receptors originate from a man over 45 who received an inactivated influenza vaccine. Both conserved end residues are part of each CDR3. A D gene is named only where the DNA matches it firmly. A row's size may be missing; if present it is once, few, many or a size class.

length | J | size | V | D | DNA | CDR3
14 | TRBJ2-1 | few | TRBV20-1 | - | TGCAGTGTAGTAGGGGACCGCCGCTACAATGAGCAGTTCTTC | CSVVGDRRYNEQFF
13 | TRBJ1-2 | many | TRBV27 | - | TGTGCCAGTAGAAACACCGACGACTATGGCTACACCTTC | CASRNTDDYGYTF
16 | TRBJ2-1 | few | TRBV3-1 | TRBD2 | TGTGCCAGCAGCCAAATAAGCGGGGGCCCTTACAATGAGCAGTTCTTC | CASSQISGGPYNEQFF
14 | TRBJ1-6 | - | TRBV12-3/TRBV12-4 | - | TGTGCCAGCAGAGGGGGGCCCTATAATTCACCCCCCCACTTT | CASRGGPYNSPPHF
15 | TRBJ2-5 | - | TRBV20-1 | - | TGCAGTGCTAGAGCAACCGGGGGCGAGATGGAGACCCAGTACTTC | CSARATGGEMETQYF
13 | TRBJ1-5 | many | TRBV12-3/TRBV12-4 | - | TGTGCCAGCAGTTTGGGTTTGGGTCAGCCCCAGCATTTT | CASSLGLGQPQHF
13 | TRBJ2-5 | - | TRBV18 | - | TGTGCCAGCTCACCCGACAGCCGAGAGACCCAGTACTTC | CASSPDSRETQYF
14 | TRBJ2-5 | - | TRBV12-3/TRBV12-4 | TRBD2 | TGTGCCAGCAGTGCGGGAGCGGGGAAAGAGACCCAGTACTTC | CASSAGAGKETQYF
14 | TRBJ2-3 | many | TRBV20-1 | TRBD1 | TGCAGTGCTACCGACAGGGGCCCTGCAGATACGCAGTATTTT | CSATDRGPADTQYF
14 | TRBJ2-3 | - | TRBV20-1 | - | TGCAGTGCTAGGGGGTCCCCCGTCACAGATACGCAGTATTTT | CSARGSPVTDTQYF